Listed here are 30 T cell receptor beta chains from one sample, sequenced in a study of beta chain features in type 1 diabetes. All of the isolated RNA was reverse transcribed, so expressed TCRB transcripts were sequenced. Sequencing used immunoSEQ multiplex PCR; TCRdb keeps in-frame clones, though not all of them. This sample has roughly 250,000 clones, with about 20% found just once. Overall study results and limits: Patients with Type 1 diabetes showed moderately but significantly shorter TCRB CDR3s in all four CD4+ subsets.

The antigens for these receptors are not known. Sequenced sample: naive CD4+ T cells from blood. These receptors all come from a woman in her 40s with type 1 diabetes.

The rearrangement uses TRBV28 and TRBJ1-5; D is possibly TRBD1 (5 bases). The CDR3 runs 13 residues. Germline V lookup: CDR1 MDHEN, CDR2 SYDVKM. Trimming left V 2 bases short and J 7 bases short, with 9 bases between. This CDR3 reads CASSLTQGQPQHF. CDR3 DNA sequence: TGTGCCAGCAGTTTAACTCAGGGACAGCCCCAGCATTTT.

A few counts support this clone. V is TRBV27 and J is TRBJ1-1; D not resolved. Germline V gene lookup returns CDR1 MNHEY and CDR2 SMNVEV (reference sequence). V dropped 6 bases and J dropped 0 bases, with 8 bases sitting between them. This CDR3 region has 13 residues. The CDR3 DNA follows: TGTGCCAGCAGGAAGGACTTGAACACTGAAGCTTTCTTT. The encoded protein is CASRKDLNTEAFF.

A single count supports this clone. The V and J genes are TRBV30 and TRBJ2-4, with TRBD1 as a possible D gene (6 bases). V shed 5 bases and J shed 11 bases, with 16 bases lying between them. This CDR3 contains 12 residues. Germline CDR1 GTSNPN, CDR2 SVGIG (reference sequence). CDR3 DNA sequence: TGTGCCTGGGGGGGTGGGGGACACTTTCAGTACTTC. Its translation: CAWGGGGHFQYF.

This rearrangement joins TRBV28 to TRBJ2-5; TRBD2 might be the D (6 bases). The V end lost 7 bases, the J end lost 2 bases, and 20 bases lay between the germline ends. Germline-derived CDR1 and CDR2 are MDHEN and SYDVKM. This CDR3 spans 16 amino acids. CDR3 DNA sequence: TGTGCCAGCAAGATGAAGCGGGCTCGACCTCAAGAGACCCAGTACTTC. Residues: CASKMKRARPQETQYF.

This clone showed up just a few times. CDR3 sequence: CALGPRGPNEQFF. As DNA, the CDR3 is TGTGCCTTAGGACCCAGAGGGCCCAATGAGCAGTTCTTC. V gene TRBV30 combines with J gene TRBJ2-1; weak D call: TRBD2 (5 bases). The CDR3 is 13 amino acids. V gave up 7 bases and J gave up 6 bases, with 16 bases separating them. Germline CDR1 and CDR2: GTSNPN and SVGIG (reference sequence).

CDR3 residues: CASGPLGGGQGYTF. CDR3 coding DNA: TGTGCCAGCGGTCCCCTGGGGGGAGGGCAAGGCTACACCTTC. The chain couples TRBV9 to TRBJ1-2, with D maybe TRBD1 (5 bases). Germline V gene sequence: CDR1 SGDLS, CDR2 YYNGEE. The germline V and J ends were trimmed by 7 bases and 8 bases, with 21 bases remaining between them. The CDR3 covers 14 residues.

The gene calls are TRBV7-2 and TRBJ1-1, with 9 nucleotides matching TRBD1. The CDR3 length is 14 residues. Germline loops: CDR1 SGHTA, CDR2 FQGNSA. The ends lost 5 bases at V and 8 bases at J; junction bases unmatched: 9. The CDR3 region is CASSPTGGVTEAFF. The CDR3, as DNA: TGTGCCAGCAGCCCGACAGGGGGAGTCACGGAAGCTTTCTTT.

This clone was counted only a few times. For the CDR3, the DNA is TGTGCCAGCAGCTTAGGACAGGGGAGTTGGGAGACCCAGTACTTC. Translated, it gives CASSLGQGSWETQYF. The rearrangement links TRBV11-2 to TRBJ2-5; 8 nucleotides match TRBD1. The germline V gene encodes CDR1 SGHAT and CDR2 FQNNGV. The junction had 6 bases not matched to a gene; V was cut back by 1 base and J by 5 bases. This CDR3 spans 15 amino acids.

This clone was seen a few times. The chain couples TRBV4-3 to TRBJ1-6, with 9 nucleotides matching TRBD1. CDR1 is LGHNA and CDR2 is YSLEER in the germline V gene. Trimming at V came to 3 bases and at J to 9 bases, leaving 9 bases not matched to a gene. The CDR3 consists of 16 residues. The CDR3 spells CASSQGTGTGSSPLHF. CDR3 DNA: TGCGCCAGCAGCCAGGGAACCGGGACAGGGAGTTCACCCCTCCACTTT.

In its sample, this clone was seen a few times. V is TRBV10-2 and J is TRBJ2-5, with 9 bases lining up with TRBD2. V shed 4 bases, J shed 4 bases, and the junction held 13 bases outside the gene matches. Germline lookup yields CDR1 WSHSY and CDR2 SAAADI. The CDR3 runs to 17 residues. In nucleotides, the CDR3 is TGCGCCAGCAGTGCAAAGGGGCGGGAGGGCAAGAGAGAGACCCAGTACTTC. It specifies CASSAKGREGKRETQYF.

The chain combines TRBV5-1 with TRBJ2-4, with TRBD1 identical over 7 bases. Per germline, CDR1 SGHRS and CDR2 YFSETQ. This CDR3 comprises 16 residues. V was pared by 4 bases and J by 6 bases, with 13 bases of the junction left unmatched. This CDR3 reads CASSRADRAAGNIQYF. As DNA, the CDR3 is TGCGCCAGCAGCCGGGCCGACAGGGCGGCAGGAAACATTCAGTACTTC.

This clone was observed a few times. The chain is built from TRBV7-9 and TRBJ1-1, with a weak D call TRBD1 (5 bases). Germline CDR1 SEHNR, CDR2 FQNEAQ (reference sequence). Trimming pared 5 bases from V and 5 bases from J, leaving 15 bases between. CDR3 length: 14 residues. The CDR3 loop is CASSVGGGYTEAFF. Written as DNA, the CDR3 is TGTGCCAGCAGCGTCGGGGGAGGGTATACTGAAGCTTTCTTT.

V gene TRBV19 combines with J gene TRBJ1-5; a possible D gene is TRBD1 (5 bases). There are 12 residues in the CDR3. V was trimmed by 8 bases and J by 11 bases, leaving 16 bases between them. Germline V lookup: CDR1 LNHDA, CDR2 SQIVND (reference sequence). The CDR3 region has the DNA TGTGCCAGTTCCGGGTCCGGGGGGACCCAGCATTTT. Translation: CASSGSGGTQHF. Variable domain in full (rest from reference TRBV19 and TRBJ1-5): DGGITQSPKYLFRKEGQNVTLSCEQNLNHDAMYWYRQDPGQGLRLIYYSQIVNDFQKGDIAEGYSVSREKKESFPLTVTSAQKNPTAFYLCASSGSGGTQHFGDGTRLSIL.

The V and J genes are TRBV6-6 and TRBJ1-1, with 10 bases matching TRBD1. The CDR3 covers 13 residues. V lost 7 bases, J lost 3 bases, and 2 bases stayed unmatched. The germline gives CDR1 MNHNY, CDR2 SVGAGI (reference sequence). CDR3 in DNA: TGTGCCAGCAAAGGACAGGGGGACACTGAAGCTTTCTTT. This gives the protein CASKGQGDTEAFF.

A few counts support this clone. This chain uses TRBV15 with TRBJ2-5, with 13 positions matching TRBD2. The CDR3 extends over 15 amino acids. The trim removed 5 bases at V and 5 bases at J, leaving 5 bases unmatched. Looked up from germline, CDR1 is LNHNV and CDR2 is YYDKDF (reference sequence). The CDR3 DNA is TGTGCCACCAGCCAAGGACTAGCGGGAGTCGAGACCCAGTACTTC. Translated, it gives CATSQGLAGVETQYF.

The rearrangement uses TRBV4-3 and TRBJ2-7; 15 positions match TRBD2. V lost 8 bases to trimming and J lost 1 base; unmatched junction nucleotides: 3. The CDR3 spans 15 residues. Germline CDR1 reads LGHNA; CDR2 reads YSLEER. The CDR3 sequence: CASSGTSGGSYEQYF. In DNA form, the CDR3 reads TGCGCCAGCTCGGGGACTAGCGGGGGGTCCTACGAGCAGTACTTC.

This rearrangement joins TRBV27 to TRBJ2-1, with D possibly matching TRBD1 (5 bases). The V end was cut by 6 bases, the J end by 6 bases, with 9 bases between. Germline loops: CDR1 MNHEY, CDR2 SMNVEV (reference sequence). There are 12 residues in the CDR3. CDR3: CASRHRSNEQFF. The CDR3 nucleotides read TGTGCCAGCAGGCACAGGAGCAATGAGCAGTTCTTC.

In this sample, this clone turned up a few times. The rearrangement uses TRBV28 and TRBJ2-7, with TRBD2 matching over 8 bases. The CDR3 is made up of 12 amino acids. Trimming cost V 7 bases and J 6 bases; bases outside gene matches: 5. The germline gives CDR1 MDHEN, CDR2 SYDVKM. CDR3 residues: CASTGLAAEQYF. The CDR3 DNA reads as TGTGCCAGCACTGGACTAGCAGCCGAGCAGTACTTC.

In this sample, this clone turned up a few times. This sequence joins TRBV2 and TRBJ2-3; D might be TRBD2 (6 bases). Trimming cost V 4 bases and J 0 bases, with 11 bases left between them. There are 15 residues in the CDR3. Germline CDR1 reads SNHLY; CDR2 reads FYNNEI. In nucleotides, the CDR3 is TGTGCCAGCAGTGCTACGGGACTCAGCACAGATACGCAGTATTTT. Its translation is CASSATGLSTDTQYF.

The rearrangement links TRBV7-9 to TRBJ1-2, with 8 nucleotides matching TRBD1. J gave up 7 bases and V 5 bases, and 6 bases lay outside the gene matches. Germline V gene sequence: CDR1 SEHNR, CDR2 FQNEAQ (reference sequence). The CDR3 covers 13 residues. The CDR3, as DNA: TGTGCCAGCAGCCCGACAGGGGTAGGTGGCTACACCTTC. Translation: CASSPTGVGGYTF.

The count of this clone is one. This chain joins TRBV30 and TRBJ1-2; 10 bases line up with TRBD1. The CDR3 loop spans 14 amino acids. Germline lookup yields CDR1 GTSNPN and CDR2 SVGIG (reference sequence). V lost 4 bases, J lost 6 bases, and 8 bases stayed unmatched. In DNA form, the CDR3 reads TGTGCCTGGACATGGGGGACAGGGGTGAATGGCTACACCTTC. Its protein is CAWTWGTGVNGYTF.

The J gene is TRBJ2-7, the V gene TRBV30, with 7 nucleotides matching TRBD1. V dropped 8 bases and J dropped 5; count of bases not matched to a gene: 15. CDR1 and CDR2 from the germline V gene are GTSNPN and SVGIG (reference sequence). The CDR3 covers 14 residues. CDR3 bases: TGTGCCGTGAGGGGAATCGACAGGGCGAACGAGCAGTACTTC. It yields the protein CAVRGIDRANEQYF.

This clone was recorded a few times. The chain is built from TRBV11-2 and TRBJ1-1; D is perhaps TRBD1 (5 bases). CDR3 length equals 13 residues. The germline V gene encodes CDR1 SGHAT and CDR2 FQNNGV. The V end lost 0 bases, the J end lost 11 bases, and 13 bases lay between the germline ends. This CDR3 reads CASSLDYGRVAFF. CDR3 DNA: TGTGCCAGCAGCTTAGATTACGGCAGGGTGGCTTTCTTT.

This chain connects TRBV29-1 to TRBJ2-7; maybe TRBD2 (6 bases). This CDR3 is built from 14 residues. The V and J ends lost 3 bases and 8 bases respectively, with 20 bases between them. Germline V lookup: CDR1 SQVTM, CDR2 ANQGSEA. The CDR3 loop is CSVEVQAEGLQQYF. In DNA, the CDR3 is TGCAGCGTTGAGGTCCAAGCGGAGGGTCTTCAGCAGTACTTC.

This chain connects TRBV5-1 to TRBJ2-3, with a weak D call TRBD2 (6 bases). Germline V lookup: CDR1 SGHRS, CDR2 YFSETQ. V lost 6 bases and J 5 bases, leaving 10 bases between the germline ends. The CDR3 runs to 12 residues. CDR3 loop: CASTGGGDTQYF. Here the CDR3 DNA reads TGCGCCAGCACCGGGGGTGGAGATACGCAGTATTTT.

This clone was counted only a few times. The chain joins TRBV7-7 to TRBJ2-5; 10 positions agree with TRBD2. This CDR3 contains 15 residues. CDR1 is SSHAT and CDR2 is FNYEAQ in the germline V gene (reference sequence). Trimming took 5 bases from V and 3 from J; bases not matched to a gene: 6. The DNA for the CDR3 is TGTGCCAGCAGCCCTCCAGCGGGAGGGGAAGAGACCCAGTACTTC. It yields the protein CASSPPAGGEETQYF.

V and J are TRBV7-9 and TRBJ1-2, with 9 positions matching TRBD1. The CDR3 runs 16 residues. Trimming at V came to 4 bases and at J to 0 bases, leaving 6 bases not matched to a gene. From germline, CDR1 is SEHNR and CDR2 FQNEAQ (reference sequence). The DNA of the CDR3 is TGTGCCAGCAGCTCTAGAGGGACAGGGTCTAACTATGGCTACACCTTC. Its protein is CASSSRGTGSNYGYTF.

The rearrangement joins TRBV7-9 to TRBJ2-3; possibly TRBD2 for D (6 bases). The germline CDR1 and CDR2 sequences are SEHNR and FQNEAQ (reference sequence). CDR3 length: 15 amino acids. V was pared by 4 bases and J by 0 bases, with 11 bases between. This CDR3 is CASSYPGASTDTQYF. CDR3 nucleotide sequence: TGTGCCAGCAGCTACCCGGGAGCTAGCACAGATACGCAGTATTTT.

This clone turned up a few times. The CDR3 spells CASSLPTSFNEQFF. The CDR3 DNA follows: TGCGCCAGCAGCTTACCCACTAGCTTCAATGAGCAGTTCTTC. V usage is TRBV5-1 and J usage is TRBJ2-1, with D maybe TRBD2 (6 bases). Trimming took 2 bases from V and 6 from J, leaving 12 bases between them. CDR3 length: 14 residues. CDR1 and CDR2 from the germline V gene are SGHRS and YFSETQ.

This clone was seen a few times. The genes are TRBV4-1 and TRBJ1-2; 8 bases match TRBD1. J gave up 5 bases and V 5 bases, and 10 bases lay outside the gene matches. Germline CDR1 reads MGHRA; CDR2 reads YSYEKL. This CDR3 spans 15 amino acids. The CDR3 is CASSVRTGRGYGYTF. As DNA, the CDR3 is TGCGCCAGCAGCGTGCGGACAGGGAGGGGGTATGGCTACACCTTC.